Following are 29 T cell receptor beta chains from one sample sequenced in a study of blood T cells in healthy people across ages. Alongside a J-beta primer mix, a sample-barcoded 5' primer served in a second PCR lasting roughly 6 to 12 cycles. TCRdb analysed the 5' RACE reads with MiXCR anew, one entry per CDR3 protein. The data contain roughly 2 million distinct CDR3 sequences, around 50% of them singletons. Sequencing was carried out using blood. Receptors were obtained from a woman in her thirties or forties in good health.

This chain connects TRBV6-6 to TRBJ2-3; D is undetermined. Germline loops: CDR1 MNHNY, CDR2 SVGAGI (reference sequence). Trimming cost V 2 bases and J 4 bases, with 10 bases left between them. The CDR3 is 14 amino acids. The CDR3 coding sequence is TGTGCCAGCAGTTACACTCCCCGGCCAGATACGCAGTATTTT. Translation gives CASSYTPRPDTQYF.

In its sample, this clonotype was seen many times. The rearrangement links TRBV4-1 to TRBJ2-5; D gene uncertain. Germline V gene sequence: CDR1 MGHRA, CDR2 YSYEKL. The V and J ends lost 0 bases and 1 base respectively, with 6 bases between them. The CDR3 spans 14 residues. The CDR3 DNA is TGCGCCAGCAGCCAAGAAGGATCCCAAGAGACCCAGTACTTC. The encoded protein is CASSQEGSQETQYF.

This clonotype was seen a few times. V gene TRBV12-3 or TRBV12-4 combines with J gene TRBJ2-5; D not certain. The V end was cut by 5 bases, the J end by 5 bases, with 15 bases between. The CDR3 loop spans 14 amino acids. As DNA, the CDR3 is TGTGCCAGCAGTCCATCGGGCAGCTTGGAGACCCAGTACTTC. Its translation is CASSPSGSLETQYF.

The genes are TRBV27 and TRBJ1-5, with a weak D call TRBD1 (6 bases). Germline V lookup: CDR1 MNHEY, CDR2 SMNVEV (reference sequence). This CDR3 contains 14 residues. Trimming cost V 5 bases and J 9 bases, with 17 bases left between them. The CDR3 DNA reads as TGTGCCAGCAGTCCCACAGGGTTCTCAATGCCCCAGCATTTT. As protein: CASSPTGFSMPQHF.

This clonotype occurred a few times. V gene TRBV27 combines with J gene TRBJ2-7; D assignment may be TRBD1 or TRBD2 (6 bases each). The length of the CDR3 is 15 residues. Germline values: CDR1 MNHEY, CDR2 SMNVEV (reference sequence). Trimming removed 6 bases at V and 2 bases at J, with 17 bases between. The CDR3 reads CASSSLGGYTYEQYF. The CDR3 DNA follows: TGTGCCAGCAGCTCCCTAGGGGGGTATACCTACGAGCAGTACTTC.

The chain combines TRBV11-2 with TRBJ2-3, with D possibly TRBD2 on 5 matching bases. The ends were cut back, 0 bases at V and 5 bases at J, with 15 bases in the middle. The germline gives CDR1 SGHAT, CDR2 FQNNGV. The CDR3 is 16 residues long. CDR3: CASSLEEASWVDTQYF. CDR3 nucleotide sequence: TGTGCCAGCAGCTTAGAAGAGGCTAGCTGGGTAGATACGCAGTATTTT.

This clonotype has just a few counts. The chain is built from TRBV5-1 and TRBJ2-5; 8 bases agree with TRBD1. J lost 5 bases, V lost 3 bases, and 9 bases had no gene match. In germline, CDR1 is SGHRS, CDR2 YFSETQ. The CDR3 sequence is 15 residues long. CDR3 residues: CASSSAQGVGETQYF. The CDR3 coding sequence is TGCGCCAGCAGCTCCGCACAGGGGGTAGGGGAGACCCAGTACTTC.

The table lists this clonotype with a count of one. This chain uses TRBV25-1 with TRBJ2-1; TRBD1 might be the D (5 bases). Germline values: CDR1 MGHDK, CDR2 SYGVNS. Deletions cut 2 bases from V and 8 bases from J, with 19 bases between. CDR3 size: 16 residues. CDR3 nucleotide sequence: TGTGCCAGCAGTGAAGGGTTTGACAGTGTGGTGGATGAGCAGTTCTTC. Amino acid sequence: CASSEGFDSVVDEQFF. The full variable domain, completed using reference TRBV25-1 and TRBJ2-1, is EADIYQTPRYLVIGTGKKITLECSQTMGHDKMYWYQQDPGMELHLIHYSYGVNSTEKGDLSSESTVSRIRTEHFPLTLESARPSHTSQYLCASSEGFDSVVDEQFFGPGTRLTVL.

This chain uses TRBV20-1 with TRBJ2-1, with TRBD2 identical over 12 bases. The ends lost 3 bases at V and 3 bases at J; junction bases unmatched: 12. This CDR3 spans 18 amino acids. The V gene's germline CDR1 is DFQATT and CDR2 SNEGSKA (reference sequence). CDR3 in DNA: TGCAGTGCTAGCGCCCCCAAAACTAGCGGGGGGCTCTACAATGAGCAGTTCTTC. Protein: CSASAPKTSGGLYNEQFF.

This clonotype was seen a few times. The chain's CDR3 is CSGQGSGETQYF. The CDR3 bases are TGCAGCGGGCAGGGAAGTGGAGAGACCCAGTACTTC. This sequence joins TRBV29-1 and TRBJ2-5, with a tentative D call TRBD1 (5 bases). V gave up 7 bases and J gave up 4 bases, with 13 bases separating them. CDR3 length: 12 amino acids. Germline values: CDR1 SQVTM, CDR2 ANQGSEA.

The V gene is TRBV7-2, the J gene TRBJ2-5; 8 bases are shared with TRBD2. The CDR3 extends over 16 amino acids. V shed 0 bases and J 4 bases; nucleotides not matched to a gene: 7. Germline CDR1 is SGHTA and CDR2 is FQGNSA. CDR3 nucleotides: TGTGCCAGCAGCTTAGCGCTGGCAGCGGGGGCAGAGACCCAGTACTTC. Translated, it gives CASSLALAAGAETQYF.

This clonotype was counted a few times. The chain carries TRBV28 and TRBJ1-2; the D is unclear. V was pared by 7 bases and J by 4 bases, with 19 bases between. CDR3 size: 15 residues. From germline, CDR1 is MDHEN and CDR2 SYDVKM. The CDR3 sequence is CASNPVTREFYGYTF. The CDR3 region has the DNA TGTGCCAGCAATCCGGTTACCCGAGAGTTCTATGGCTACACCTTC.

The V gene is TRBV7-2, the J gene TRBJ2-5, with D perhaps TRBD1 (6 bases). The CDR3 has 15 residues. The germline V and J ends were trimmed by 1 base and 5 bases, with 14 bases remaining between them. Germline V CDR1 and CDR2: SGHTA, FQGNSA. The CDR3 region is CASSLVLRGMETQYF. DNA of the CDR3: TGTGCCAGCAGCTTAGTACTAAGGGGGATGGAGACCCAGTACTTC.

This clonotype was recorded many times. The rearrangement links TRBV7-9 to TRBJ2-7; 11 bases are shared with TRBD2. The CDR3 extends over 16 amino acids. V dropped 4 bases and J dropped 5; count of bases not matched to a gene: 10. The germline V gene has CDR1 SEHNR and CDR2 FQNEAQ (reference sequence). CDR3 loop: CASSSQGLAVLNEQYF. In nucleotides, the CDR3 is TGTGCCAGCAGCTCACAGGGACTAGCGGTTCTGAACGAGCAGTACTTC.

This clonotype came up a few times. The chain has TRBV5-8 and TRBJ2-4; D might be TRBD1 or TRBD2, each matching 5 bases. Germline CDR1 reads SGHTS; CDR2 reads YDEGEE. Trimming removed 4 bases at V and 7 bases at J, with 24 bases between. This CDR3 contains 17 residues. The CDR3 nucleotides are TGTGCCAGCAGCCGTACCCCTTCGTTGGGGGTGGGGAACATTCAGTACTTC. Translated, it gives CASSRTPSLGVGNIQYF. Looking up the rest from reference TRBV5-8 and TRBJ2-4 gives the full variable domain: EAGVTQSPTHLIKTRGQQATLRCSPISGHTSVYWYQQALGLGLQFLLWYDEGEERNRGNFPPRFSGRQFPNYSSELNVNALELEDSALYLCASSRTPSLGVGNIQYFGAGTRLSVL.

This clonotype appeared once. V is TRBV27 and J is TRBJ2-1, with TRBD1 as a possible D gene (5 bases). Germline V gene lookup returns CDR1 MNHEY and CDR2 SMNVEV (reference sequence). V dropped 3 bases and J dropped 11 bases, with 11 bases sitting between them. This CDR3 comprises 12 residues. CDR3 residues: CASSLDKLKQFF. The CDR3 nucleotides read TGTGCCAGCAGTTTGGACAAGCTTAAGCAGTTCTTC.

To note about this clonotype: At one of its ends the junction is not consistent with the germline gene, which may arise from a read error. CDR3 region: CSTRAQGRQSEKLFF. CDR3 in DNA: TGCAGTACTAGAGCACAGGGGAGACAGAGTGAAAAACTGTTTTTT. The chain recombines TRBV20-1 with TRBJ1-4; 7 bases match TRBD1. CDR3 size: 15 residues. Germline V gene sequence: CDR1 DFQATT, CDR2 SNEGSKA (reference sequence).

This clonotype was recorded at least ten times. This sequence joins TRBV7-2 and TRBJ2-1; D is unclear. The CDR3 contains 10 residues. Trimming pared 2 bases from V and 8 bases from J, leaving 1 base between. CDR1 SGHTA and CDR2 FQGNSA come from the germline V gene. The CDR3 DNA reads as TGTGCCAGCAGCTTATATGAGCAGTTCTTC. The encoded protein is CASSLYEQFF.

The CDR3 is CASSPAGGTNEKLFF. The CDR3 DNA reads as TGTGCCAGCAGTCCCGCAGGGGGAACTAATGAAAAACTGTTTTTT. This chain uses TRBV12-3 or TRBV12-4 with TRBJ1-4, with TRBD1 matching over 7 bases. The CDR3 runs to 15 residues. After removal of 5 bases from V and 1 base from J, the junction contained 4 bases not matched to a gene.

Of note for this clonotype: The junction does not match germline at one end; this may be a read error. The chain employs TRBV20-1 and TRBJ2-5, with D perhaps matching TRBD2 (5 bases). This CDR3 contains 11 residues. Germline V gene data show CDR1 as DFQATT and CDR2 as SNEGSKA (reference sequence). The CDR3 protein is CSATEGETLYF. CDR3 DNA sequence: TGCAGTGCAACTGAGGGAGAGACCCTGTACTTC.

This clonotype was observed a handful of times. This chain uses TRBV28 with TRBJ2-3; 9 bases align to TRBD2. Per germline, CDR1 MDHEN and CDR2 SYDVKM. The V and J ends lost 10 bases and 2 bases, in that order; junction bases with no gene match: 7. This CDR3 is 14 amino acids long. The CDR3 DNA follows: TGTGCCACCCGAGCGGGGGGAAACACAGATACGCAGTATTTT. The encoded protein is CATRAGGNTDTQYF.

A few counts support this clonotype. The V call is TRBV20-1, the J call TRBJ2-7; no definite D call. CDR1 is DFQATT and CDR2 is SNEGSKA in the germline V gene (reference sequence). There are 16 residues in the CDR3. V lost 0 bases to trimming and J lost 3 bases, with 18 bases between them. This chain's CDR3 is CSARDNAAVKFYEQYF. DNA for the CDR3: TGCAGTGCTAGAGATAATGCGGCAGTAAAATTCTACGAGCAGTACTTC.

The chain employs TRBV20-1 and TRBJ1-2, with TRBD1 matching over 8 bases. The germline CDR1 and CDR2 sequences are DFQATT and SNEGSKA (reference sequence). The V segment lost 0 bases and the J segment 3 bases; nucleotides outside the gene matches: 6. The CDR3 has 15 residues. The CDR3 nucleotides read TGCAGTGCTAGAGATCAACGACAGGGGTACTATGGCTACACCTTC. Protein: CSARDQRQGYYGYTF.

In this sample, this clonotype turned up a few times. V and J are TRBV29-1 and TRBJ2-3; 8 positions match TRBD1. Germline CDR1 SQVTM, CDR2 ANQGSEA. CDR3 size: 17 residues. V gave up 6 bases and J gave up 0 bases; unmatched junction bases: 14. The CDR3 bases are TGCAGCGTGACCGGGACAGGTGGTCTCGGTAGCACAGATACGCAGTATTTT. Translation gives CSVTGTGGLGSTDTQYF.

The chain employs TRBV5-6 and TRBJ1-1; a weak D match, TRBD1 (5 bases). Germline CDR1 SGHDT, CDR2 YYEEEE. This CDR3 has 18 amino acids. The V end lost 3 bases, the J end lost 1 base, and 22 bases lay between the germline ends. CDR3 nucleotide sequence: TGTGCCAGCAGCTCCACGGGGGGTCGTCGACTATCGAACACTGAAGCTTTCTTT. Its protein is CASSSTGGRRLSNTEAFF. The full variable domain, in which reference TRBV5-6 and TRBJ1-1 provide the parts outside the CDR3, is DAGVTQSPTHLIKTRGQQVTLRCSPKSGHDTVSWYQQALGQGPQFIFQYYEEEERQRGNFPDRFSGHQFPNYSSELNVNALLLGDSALYLCASSSTGGRRLSNTEAFFGQGTRLTVV.

The chain combines TRBV7-2 with TRBJ2-7, with no clear D. Trimming removed 3 bases at V and 2 bases at J, with 11 bases between. The CDR3 covers 14 residues. Germline V lookup: CDR1 SGHTA, CDR2 FQGNSA. CDR3 coding DNA: TGTGCCAGCAGCTTGGCAGAACCTGCCTACGAGCAGTACTTC. Amino acids: CASSLAEPAYEQYF. The entire variable domain, with the rest obtained from reference TRBV7-2 and TRBJ2-7, is as follows: GAGVSQSPSNKVTEKGKDVELRCDPISGHTALYWYRQSLGQGLEFLIYFQGNSAPDKSGLPSDRFSAERTGGSVSTLTIQRTQQEDSAVYLCASSLAEPAYEQYFGPGTRLTVT.

There are many counts of this clonotype. This chain connects TRBV6-5 to TRBJ2-5, with D perhaps given as TRBD1 or TRBD2 (5 bases each). This CDR3 region has 14 residues. V lost 0 bases and J lost 8, with 13 bases in between. Germline lookup yields CDR1 MNHEY and CDR2 SVGAGI. DNA for the CDR3: TGTGCCAGCAGTTACTCGAGGGGTATCGGTACCCAGTACTTC. Translated, it gives CASSYSRGIGTQYF.

This clonotype was seen a handful of times. The chain recombines TRBV12-3 or TRBV12-4 with TRBJ1-1; the match to TRBD1 covers 9 bases. The ends lost 6 bases at V and 6 bases at J; junction bases unmatched: 8. The CDR3 loop spans 14 amino acids. CDR3 amino acids: CASRGQGKSAEAFF. The CDR3 nucleotides read TGTGCCAGCAGAGGACAGGGGAAGAGCGCTGAAGCTTTCTTT.

This rearrangement joins TRBV5-1 to TRBJ1-2; D gene ambiguous. This CDR3 comprises 16 residues. V lost 0 bases and J 0 bases, leaving 12 bases between the germline ends. From germline, CDR1 is SGHRS and CDR2 YFSETQ. The CDR3 nucleotides read TGCGCCAGCAGCTTGGCACGCGACGGAACTAACTATGGCTACACCTTC. This encodes CASSLARDGTNYGYTF.